This T cell receptor beta chain was identified in a study of CD8 T cells in Susac syndrome. TCR beta was sequenced from blood CD8+ and CD4+ T cells. V dropped 6 bases and J dropped 1 base, with 18 bases sitting between them. Germline CDR1 reads SEHNR; CDR2 reads FQNEAQ (reference sequence). The CDR3 loop spans 16 amino acids. Random hexamers were used to reverse transcribe an amount of roughly 0.5 to 1 ug RNA. MiXCR was run by TCRdb on the immunoSEQ multiplex PCR reads, yielding one entry per CDR3 protein. The sample has 78,000 or so distinct CDR3 sequences; 85% to 95% are singletons. The sample holds one count of this clonotype.

The sequencing input was CD8+ T cells from PBMCs. This receptor was identified in a human donor with multiple sclerosis. This chain uses TRBV7-9 with TRBJ1-1; D ambiguous. The CDR3, as DNA: TGTGCCAGCAGTATACCCGTGCGGGAGGCGAACACTGAAGCTTTCTTT. This translates into CASSIPVREANTEAFF.